This paragraph reports one TCR beta chain. What it binds is unknown. This sample is part of a study of shared clonotypes between healthy human individuals. Study information: There were three CD4 naive, three CD4 memory, two CD8 naive and one CD8 memory plates per donor.

Findings of the study overall: Lower generation probabilities were found for non-shared clonotypes than for those shared by all four donors. The study's rarefaction showed incomplete sorted-subset sequencing despite large depth.

In the sorted-subset replicate PCRs, 200 ng DNA, 25,000 to 30,000 T cell genomes, was used. Profiled with immunoSEQ multiplex PCR; TCRdb holds only in-frame clones, not every one. The table records millions of clones, about 95% of them present only once. As defined, naive CD8 cells were CD45RO-negative and positively selected for CCR7, with terminally differentiated effector memory CD45RA+ cells excluded. What was sequenced was naive CD8+ T cells sorted from blood. The TCR was taken from a young man in good health.

In DNA, the CDR3 is TGTGCCAGCAGCTTAAATGAGGGGAGATCTGAAGCTTTCTTT. Amino acid sequence: CASSLNEGRSEAFF. V usage is TRBV7-9 and J usage is TRBJ1-1, with D possibly being TRBD1 (5 bases). The length of the CDR3 is 14 residues. CDR1 SEHNR and CDR2 FQNEAQ come from the germline V gene (reference sequence). Trimming took 2 bases from V and 6 from J, leaving 13 bases between them. The whole variable domain, remainder taken from reference TRBV7-9 and TRBJ1-1, is DTGVSQNPRHKITKRGQNVTFRCDPISEHNRLYWYRQTLGQGPEFLTYFQNEAQLEKSRLLSDRFSAERPKGSFSTLEIQRTEQGDSAMYLCASSLNEGRSEAFFGQGTRLTVV.